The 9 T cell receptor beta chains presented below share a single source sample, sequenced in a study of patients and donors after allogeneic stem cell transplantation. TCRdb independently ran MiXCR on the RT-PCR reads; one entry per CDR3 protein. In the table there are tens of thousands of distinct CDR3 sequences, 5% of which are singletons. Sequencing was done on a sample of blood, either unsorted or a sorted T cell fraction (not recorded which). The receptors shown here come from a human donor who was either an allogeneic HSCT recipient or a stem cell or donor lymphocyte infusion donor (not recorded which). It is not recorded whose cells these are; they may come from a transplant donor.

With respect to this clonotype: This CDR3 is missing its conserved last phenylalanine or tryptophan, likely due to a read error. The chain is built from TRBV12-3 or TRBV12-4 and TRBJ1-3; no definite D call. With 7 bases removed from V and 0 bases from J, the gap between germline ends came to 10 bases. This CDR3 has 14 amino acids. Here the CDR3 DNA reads TGTGCCAGCACCCCCGGAAACTCTGGAAACACCATATATCTT. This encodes CASTPGNSGNTIYL.

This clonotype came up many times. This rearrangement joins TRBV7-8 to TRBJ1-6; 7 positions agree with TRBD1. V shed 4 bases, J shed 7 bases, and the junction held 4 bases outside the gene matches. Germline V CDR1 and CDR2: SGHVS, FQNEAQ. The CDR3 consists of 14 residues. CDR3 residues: CASSSGTVNSPLHF. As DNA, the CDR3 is TGTGCCAGCAGCTCAGGGACAGTAAATTCACCCCTCCACTTT.

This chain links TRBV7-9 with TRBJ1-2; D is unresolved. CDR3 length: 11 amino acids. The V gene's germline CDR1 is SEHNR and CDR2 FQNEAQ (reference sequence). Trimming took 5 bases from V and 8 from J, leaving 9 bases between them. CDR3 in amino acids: CASSPYDGYTF. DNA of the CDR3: TGTGCCAGCAGCCCTTACGACGGCTACACCTTC.

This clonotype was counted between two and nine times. The CDR3 spells CASSFSGTGANEQFF. Written as DNA, the CDR3 is TGTGCCAGCAGTTTTTCCGGGACAGGGGCTAATGAGCAGTTCTTC. The V gene is TRBV2, the J gene TRBJ2-1, with 10 bases fitting TRBD1. Germline CDR1 SNHLY, CDR2 FYNNEI. The V segment lost 5 bases and the J segment 7 bases; nucleotides outside the gene matches: 8. The CDR3 runs 15 residues.

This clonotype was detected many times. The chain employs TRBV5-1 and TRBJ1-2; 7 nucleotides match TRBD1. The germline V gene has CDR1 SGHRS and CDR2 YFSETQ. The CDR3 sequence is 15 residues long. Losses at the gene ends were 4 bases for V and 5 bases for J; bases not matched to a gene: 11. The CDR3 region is CASSVDPGTAYGYTF. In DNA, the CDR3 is TGCGCCAGCAGCGTTGATCCCGGGACAGCGTATGGCTACACCTTC. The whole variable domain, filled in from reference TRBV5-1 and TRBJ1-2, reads KAGVTQTPRYLIKTRGQQVTLSCSPISGHRSVSWYQQTPGQGLQFLFEYFSETQRNKGNFPGRFSGRQFSNSRSEMNVSTLELGDSALYLCASSVDPGTAYGYTFGSGTRLTVV.

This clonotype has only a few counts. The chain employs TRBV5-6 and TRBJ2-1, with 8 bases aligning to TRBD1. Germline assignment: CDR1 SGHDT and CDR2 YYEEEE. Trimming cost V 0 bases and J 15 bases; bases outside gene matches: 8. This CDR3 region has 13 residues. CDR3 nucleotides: TGTGCCAGCAGCTTGGGCACAGGGGGGTCTCTGTTCTTC. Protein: CASSLGTGGSLFF.

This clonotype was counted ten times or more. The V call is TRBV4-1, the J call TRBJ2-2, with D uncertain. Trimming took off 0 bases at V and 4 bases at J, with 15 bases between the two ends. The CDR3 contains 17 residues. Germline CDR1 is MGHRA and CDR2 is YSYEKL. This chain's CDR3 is CASSQEPSGPSTGELFF. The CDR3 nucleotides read TGCGCCAGCAGCCAAGAGCCTTCTGGGCCTTCCACCGGGGAGCTGTTTTTT.

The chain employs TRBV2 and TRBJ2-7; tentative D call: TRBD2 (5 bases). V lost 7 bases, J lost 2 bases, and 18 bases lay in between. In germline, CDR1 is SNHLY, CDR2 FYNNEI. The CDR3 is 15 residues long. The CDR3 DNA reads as TGTGCCAGCAAACGGGATGCCGCCGGGGCCTACGAGCAGTACTTC. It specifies CASKRDAAGAYEQYF. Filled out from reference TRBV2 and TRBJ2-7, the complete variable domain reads EPEVTQTPSHQVTQMGQEVILRCVPISNHLYFYWYRQILGQKVEFLVSFYNNEISEKSEIFDDQFSVERPDGSNFTLKIRSTKLEDSAMYFCASKRDAAGAYEQYFGPGTRLTVT.

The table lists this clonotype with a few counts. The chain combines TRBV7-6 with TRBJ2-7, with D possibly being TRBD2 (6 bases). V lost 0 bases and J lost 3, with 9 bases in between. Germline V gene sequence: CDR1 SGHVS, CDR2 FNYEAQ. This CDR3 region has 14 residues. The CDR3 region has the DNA TGTGCCAGCAGCTTAGCGCACGGGGGCTACGAGCAGTACTTC. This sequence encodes CASSLAHGGYEQYF.